Each of the 21 T cell receptor beta chains below was sequenced from the same sample in a study of blood T cell repertoires in COVID-19. Generated by immunoSEQ multiplex PCR, the TCRdb table keeps only in-frame clones and is missing some. The repertoire holds hundreds of thousands of clones, with 70% to 90% as singletons. The sequenced material came from PBMCs or T cells enriched from blood (not recorded which). The receptors originated from a woman aged 30 to 39 who had recovered from COVID-19.

The genes are TRBV28 and TRBJ2-7; the D gene is possibly TRBD2 (6 bases). Trimming cost V 3 bases and J 2 bases, with 8 bases left between them. Germline V gene data show CDR1 as MDHEN and CDR2 as SYDVKM. The CDR3 is 13 residues long. CDR3 residues: CASSLPGAYEQYF. The CDR3, as DNA: TGTGCCAGCAGTTTGCCGGGAGCCTACGAGCAGTACTTC.

The CDR3 coding sequence is TGTGCCAGCAGCCACGGAGGGAGCTCCTATAATTCACCCCTCCACTTT. Protein: CASSHGGSSYNSPLHF. The chain uses TRBV9 and TRBJ1-6; D not certain. The germline gives CDR1 SGDLS, CDR2 YYNGEE. Deletions cut 4 bases from V and 0 bases from J, with 11 bases between. This CDR3 comprises 16 residues. Full variable domain (outside the CDR3, taken from reference TRBV9 and TRBJ1-6): DSGVTQTPKHLITATGQRVTLRCSPRSGDLSVYWYQQSLDQGLQFLIQYYNGEERAKGNILERFSAQQFPDLHSELNLSSLELGDSALYFCASSHGGSSYNSPLHFGNGTRLTVT.

The chain employs TRBV5-1 and TRBJ1-1; 12 bases line up with TRBD1. After removal of 4 bases from V and 4 bases from J, the junction contained 11 bases not matched to a gene. Germline V gene sequence: CDR1 SGHRS, CDR2 YFSETQ. The CDR3 contains 17 residues. The CDR3 loop is CASSHGTGGMLSTEAFF. Written as DNA, the CDR3 is TGCGCCAGCAGCCACGGGACAGGGGGCATGTTGAGCACTGAAGCTTTCTTT. Looking up the rest from reference TRBV5-1 and TRBJ1-1 gives the full variable domain: KAGVTQTPRYLIKTRGQQVTLSCSPISGHRSVSWYQQTPGQGLQFLFEYFSETQRNKGNFPGRFSGRQFSNSRSEMNVSTLELGDSALYLCASSHGTGGMLSTEAFFGQGTRLTVV.

The chain employs TRBV6-5 and TRBJ1-5; TRBD1 matches at 7 bases. From germline, CDR1 is MNHEY and CDR2 SVGAGI. The CDR3 is 14 amino acids. J lost 4 bases, V lost 7 bases, and 7 bases had no gene match. The CDR3 loop is CASTQNRGNQPQHF. DNA of the CDR3: TGTGCCAGCACTCAAAACAGGGGTAATCAGCCCCAGCATTTT.

The chain is built from TRBV27 and TRBJ1-1; TRBD1 is a possible D gene (5 bases). This CDR3 is built from 20 residues. V was shortened by 1 base and J by 7 bases, with 31 bases between the two germline ends. Germline lookup yields CDR1 MNHEY and CDR2 SMNVEV (reference sequence). The CDR3 DNA sequence: TGTGCCAGCAGTTTATATTATGGAGGGCAGGGAGTCGTGGAGCGCGGTGAAGCTTTCTTT. Protein: CASSLYYGGQGVVERGEAFF.

The rearrangement uses TRBV30 and TRBJ2-7; 7 bases are shared with TRBD1. Trimming cost V 1 base and J 1 base; bases outside gene matches: 1. Per the germline V gene, CDR1 is GTSNPN and CDR2 is SVGIG (reference sequence). The length of the CDR3 is 13 residues. CDR3 residues: CAWSGDRSYEQYF. Here the CDR3 DNA reads TGTGCCTGGAGTGGGGACAGATCCTACGAGCAGTACTTC.

This clone has only a few counts. The chain has TRBV5-1 and TRBJ2-3; D is ambiguous. Looked up from germline, CDR1 is SGHRS and CDR2 is YFSETQ. V was shortened by 2 bases and J by 6 bases, with 16 bases between the two germline ends. This CDR3 comprises 15 residues. In DNA form, the CDR3 reads TGCGCCAGCAGCTTCAGAGCGCGGTCGACCGATACGCAGTATTTT. It yields the protein CASSFRARSTDTQYF.

The chain uses TRBV3-1 (or the pseudogene TRBV3-2) and TRBJ2-7; D might be TRBD2 (6 bases). Trimming shortened V by 4 bases and J by 2 bases, and 12 bases separated the two germline ends. Germline CDR1 is LGHDT and CDR2 is YNNKEL (reference sequence). The CDR3 is made up of 14 amino acids. CDR3 residues: CASSRGTSPYEQYF. DNA for the CDR3: TGTGCCAGCAGCCGAGGGACTTCCCCCTACGAGCAGTACTTC.

This chain connects TRBV29-1 to TRBJ2-7; 10 bases fit TRBD1. The ends lost 0 bases at V and 3 bases at J; junction bases unmatched: 14. This CDR3 has 18 residues. Germline CDR1 SQVTM, CDR2 ANQGSEA. The CDR3 DNA sequence: TGCAGCGTTGAAGATCGGACAGGGGGTGCGGGTTTTGTCTACGAGCAGTACTTC. It codes for CSVEDRTGGAGFVYEQYF.

This clone was counted a few times. The rearrangement links TRBV18 to TRBJ1-6, with D unresolved. Germline CDR1 and CDR2: KGHSH and LQKENI. Trimming took 2 bases from V and 9 from J, leaving 23 bases between them. This CDR3 has 18 residues. The CDR3 sequence is CASSPLQLGSGVGSPLHF. CDR3 nucleotide sequence: TGTGCCAGCTCACCATTGCAACTGGGTTCGGGAGTTGGTTCACCCCTCCACTTT.

The V and J genes are TRBV7-3 and TRBJ2-7; 9 nucleotides line up with TRBD1. CDR1 is SGHTA, CDR2 FQGTGA, per germline. The CDR3 covers 15 residues. The junction had 2 bases not matched to a gene; V was cut back by 1 base and J by 1 base. For the CDR3, the DNA is TGTGCCAGCAGCTTAATCGGGACAGGGTCCTACGAGCAGTACTTC. Translating gives CASSLIGTGSYEQYF.

The V gene is TRBV7-8, the J gene TRBJ2-7; TRBD1 matches at 9 bases. After removal of 4 bases from V and 7 bases from J, the junction contained 11 bases not matched to a gene. This CDR3 is 15 amino acids long. Looked up from germline, CDR1 is SGHVS and CDR2 is FQNEAQ. Here the CDR3 DNA reads TGTGCCAGCAGCTCCCGGGGACAGGGTCGCTGGGAGCAGTACTTC. Translation gives CASSSRGQGRWEQYF.

The chain combines TRBV24-1 with TRBJ1-1, with D uncertain. Germline V CDR1 and CDR2: KGHDR, SFDVKD. V lost 5 bases, J lost 3 bases, and 6 bases lay in between. CDR3 length equals 12 residues. CDR3 residues: CATSGAYTEAFF. CDR3 in DNA: TGTGCCACCAGTGGGGCATACACTGAAGCTTTCTTT.

The chain combines TRBV5-4 with TRBJ2-3, with 8 bases fitting TRBD2. Per the germline V gene, CDR1 is SGHNT and CDR2 is YYREEE (reference sequence). There are 15 residues in the CDR3. The V segment lost 4 bases and the J segment 2 bases; nucleotides outside the gene matches: 6. Here the CDR3 DNA reads TGTGCCAGCAGCACCGCGGGGGGCTACACAGATACGCAGTATTTT. Translated: CASSTAGGYTDTQYF.

The genes are TRBV27 and TRBJ2-2, with TRBD2 matching 8 bases. V was clipped by 2 bases and J by 5 bases; unmatched bases: 7. CDR1 is MNHEY, CDR2 SMNVEV, per germline (reference sequence). This CDR3 comprises 16 residues. CDR3 DNA: TGTGCCAGCAGTTTAATACTAGCGGAGGGGACCGGGGAGCTGTTTTTT. It specifies CASSLILAEGTGELFF.

V usage is TRBV27 and J usage is TRBJ2-1, with 9 bases that match TRBD2. This CDR3 has 15 residues. The trim removed 6 bases at V and 1 base at J, leaving 4 bases unmatched. Germline assignment: CDR1 MNHEY and CDR2 SMNVEV (reference sequence). CDR3 residues: CASSLSGGSYNEQFF. The CDR3, as DNA: TGTGCCAGCAGCTTGAGCGGGGGGTCCTACAATGAGCAGTTCTTC.

The V call is TRBV12-3 or TRBV12-4, the J call TRBJ2-1, with 8 nucleotides matching TRBD2. This CDR3 has 13 amino acids. Germline trimming cut 1 base from V and 9 bases from J; bases unmatched to any gene: 2. The CDR3 coding sequence is TGTGCCAGCAGTTTAGGACTAGCGTCTGAGCAGTTCTTC. Translation gives CASSLGLASEQFF.

The CDR3 nucleotides are TGTGCCAGCAGAGAGTTACAGGGAGTGAGTACCGGGGAGCTGTTTTTT. Amino acid sequence: CASRELQGVSTGELFF. The genes are TRBV2 and TRBJ2-2; possible D gene TRBD1, 6 bases. The CDR3 is 16 amino acids. With 6 bases removed from V and 5 bases from J, the gap between germline ends came to 19 bases. Germline CDR1 reads SNHLY; CDR2 reads FYNNEI.

This clone appeared once. V gene TRBV11-2 combines with J gene TRBJ1-1; a possible D gene is TRBD1 (5 bases). Germline V CDR1 and CDR2: SGHAT, FQNNGV. The V and J ends lost 2 bases and 0 bases respectively, with 16 bases between them. The CDR3 consists of 17 residues. Here the CDR3 DNA reads TGTGCCAGCAGCTTAAACAGGAGTCCACTCATGAACACTGAAGCTTTCTTT. Protein product: CASSLNRSPLMNTEAFF.

The CDR3 region has the DNA TGTGCCAGCAACTTCCAGGGTCACTACAATGAGCAGTTCTTC. Translating it yields CASNFQGHYNEQFF. V usage is TRBV6-5 and J usage is TRBJ2-1; D is possibly TRBD1 (5 bases). Germline CDR1 reads MNHEY; CDR2 reads SVGAGI. V lost 7 bases and J lost 3, with 13 bases in between. The CDR3 has 14 residues.

J is TRBJ2-7 and V is TRBV5-1; the match to TRBD2 covers 7 bases. J was trimmed by 0 bases and V by 4 bases; bases with no gene match: 4. This CDR3 spans 14 amino acids. Germline V gene data show CDR1 as SGHRS and CDR2 as YFSETQ. The CDR3 DNA reads TGCGCCAGCAGCCCGGGGGGAAGCTCCTACGAGCAGTACTTC. It is translated as CASSPGGSSYEQYF.